This T cell receptor beta chain is from a study of cytomegalovirus exposure and HLA in healthy donors. General study points: Cytomegalovirus status, reportedly, was diagnosed with high specificity and sensitivity by the classifier.

Using immunoSEQ multiplex PCR, the repertoire was profiled, and TCRdb retains in-frame clones only, with some absent. The top ten hold 2.5% to 3% of the sample, which has 190,000 or so clones, roughly 80% seen once. As to this clone: What it binds is not known.

This receptor was taken from a woman aged 18-29 years in good health and CMV-seropositive. Sequencing used PBMCs.

CDR3 protein: CASSPRTGENSPLHF. CDR3 nucleotide sequence: TGTGCCAGCAGCCCAAGGACAGGAGAGAATTCACCCCTCCACTTT. V usage is TRBV7-2 and J usage is TRBJ1-6; 7 nucleotides agree with TRBD1. Germline CDR1 reads SGHTA; CDR2 reads FQGNSA. This CDR3 contains 15 residues. Trimming cost V 5 bases and J 7 bases; bases outside gene matches: 8.